The clone carrying this TCR beta chain was recorded a few times. Once RNA had been extracted, it was reverse transcribed into cDNA to act as the sequencing template. Using immunoSEQ multiplex PCR, the repertoire was profiled, and TCRdb retains in-frame clones only, with some absent. The data show 140,000 to 150,000 clones, approximately 51% seen once. These data come from a study of CD8+ T cells in alopecia areata. The CDR3 consists of 18 residues. CDR1 and CDR2 (germline): MGHRA, YSYEKL. The V end lost 0 bases, the J end lost 0 bases, and 15 bases lay between the germline ends. The source material was CD4+ T cells sorted from blood, sampled at week 0. The receptor comes from a human donor with alopecia areata. This chain uses TRBV4-1 with TRBJ2-1; TRBD2 is a possible D gene (5 bases). Written as DNA, the CDR3 is TGCGCCAGCAGCCAAGATCGGTCTAGCTTGAGCTCCTACAATGAGCAGTTCTTC. This sequence encodes CASSQDRSSLSSYNEQFF.